This passage covers 24 T cell receptor beta chains from one sample sequenced in a study of blood T cell repertoires in COVID-19. Profiled with immunoSEQ multiplex PCR; TCRdb holds only in-frame clones, not every one. Seen here are about 270,000 clones, about 91% observed once, and the top ten hold 2% to 3%. Input material: peripheral blood. The receptors originated from a person aged 18 to 30 with COVID-19, enrolled during active disease.

Here the CDR3 DNA reads TGTGCCACCAGCAGAACCGGACAGGGCTTCTACGAGCAGTACTTC. Translating gives CATSRTGQGFYEQYF. V is TRBV15 and J is TRBJ2-7, with 8 bases fitting TRBD1. Germline values: CDR1 LNHNV, CDR2 YYDKDF (reference sequence). CDR3 length: 15 amino acids. V dropped 2 bases and J dropped 3; count of bases not matched to a gene: 6. The whole variable domain, filled in from reference TRBV15 and TRBJ2-7, reads DAMVIQNPRYQVTQFGKPVTLSCSQTLNHNVMYWYQQKSSQAPKLLFHYYDKDFNNEADTPDNFQSRRPNTSFCFLDIRSPGLGDTAMYLCATSRTGQGFYEQYFGPGTRLTVT.

The chain links TRBV2 to TRBJ2-3, with D possibly TRBD2 on 5 matching bases. The CDR3 is 15 residues long. The germline V and J ends were trimmed by 7 bases and 0 bases, with 14 bases remaining between them. The germline V gene has CDR1 SNHLY and CDR2 FYNNEI. The CDR3 sequence is CASMTAGISTDTQYF. The CDR3, as DNA: TGTGCCAGCATGACGGCGGGCATTAGCACAGATACGCAGTATTTT.

This sequence joins TRBV19 and TRBJ1-5, with a possible D match to TRBD1 (6 bases). The CDR3 runs 13 residues. V lost 5 bases and J 5 bases, leaving 10 bases between the germline ends. The germline V gene has CDR1 LNHDA and CDR2 SQIVND (reference sequence). This CDR3 reads CASSLQGHQPQHF. The CDR3 nucleotides read TGTGCCAGTAGTCTACAGGGACATCAGCCCCAGCATTTT. The complete variable domain, with remaining parts taken from reference TRBV19 and TRBJ1-5, reads DGGITQSPKYLFRKEGQNVTLSCEQNLNHDAMYWYRQDPGQGLRLIYYSQIVNDFQKGDIAEGYSVSREKKESFPLTVTSAQKNPTAFYLCASSLQGHQPQHFGDGTRLSIL.

J is TRBJ1-1 and V is TRBV6-5; D perhaps matches TRBD1 (6 bases). Germline CDR1 reads MNHEY; CDR2 reads SVGAGI. This CDR3 is built from 14 residues. V gave up 6 bases and J gave up 1 base, with 12 bases separating them. The CDR3 DNA reads as TGTGCCAGCAGAACCCCGGGACAGAACACTGAAGCTTTCTTT. Amino acids: CASRTPGQNTEAFF.

The genes are TRBV6-6 and TRBJ2-7; 7 nucleotides agree with TRBD2. The CDR3 length is 15 residues. V lost 0 bases, J lost 0 bases, and 2 bases stayed unmatched. Germline V lookup: CDR1 MNHNY, CDR2 SVGAGI (reference sequence). CDR3 amino acids: CASSYSTSLSYEQYF. CDR3 in DNA: TGTGCCAGCAGTTACTCGACTAGCCTCTCCTACGAGCAGTACTTC.

V and J are TRBV15 and TRBJ2-7, with D possibly matching TRBD1 (6 bases). Trimming cost V 0 bases and J 2 bases, with 8 bases left between them. The CDR3 sequence is 14 residues long. Per the germline V gene, CDR1 is LNHNV and CDR2 is YYDKDF (reference sequence). CDR3 in amino acids: CATSRERQAYEQYF. The CDR3 DNA reads TGTGCCACCAGCAGAGAACGACAGGCCTACGAGCAGTACTTC.

This rearrangement joins TRBV5-6 to TRBJ2-2; D might be TRBD2 (5 bases). Trimming shortened V by 3 bases and J by 4 bases, and 7 bases separated the two germline ends. CDR1 and CDR2 from the germline V gene are SGHDT and YYEEEE. The CDR3 is 13 amino acids. The CDR3 loop is CASSSSGTGELFF. DNA for the CDR3: TGTGCCAGCAGCTCCAGCGGCACCGGGGAGCTGTTTTTT.

The chain is built from TRBV15 and TRBJ2-5, with 8 bases aligning to TRBD2. Germline V gene sequence: CDR1 LNHNV, CDR2 YYDKDF (reference sequence). The CDR3 totals 14 residues. The V and J ends lost 4 bases and 5 bases, in that order; junction bases with no gene match: 6. The CDR3 DNA reads TGTGCCACCAGCACCGGACTAGCTCGGGAGACCCAGTACTTC. This encodes CATSTGLARETQYF.

CDR3 in amino acids: CSVEAGQAHGYTF. The CDR3 DNA sequence: TGCAGCGTTGAAGCGGGACAGGCGCATGGCTACACCTTC. This chain joins TRBV29-1 and TRBJ1-2, with TRBD1 matching over 8 bases. CDR3 length equals 13 residues. Per the germline V gene, CDR1 is SQVTM and CDR2 is ANQGSEA. V lost 1 base and J lost 6; bases outside the gene matches: 4.

The rearrangement links TRBV9 to TRBJ2-2; D may be TRBD2 (5 bases). The CDR3 contains 16 residues. V was cut by 1 base and J by 1 base, with 11 bases left in between. Per germline, CDR1 SGDLS and CDR2 YYNGEE. The CDR3 protein is CASSVTRVGNTGELFF. As DNA, the CDR3 is TGTGCCAGCAGCGTAACTAGGGTCGGGAACACCGGGGAGCTGTTTTTT.

CDR3 DNA: TGTGCCAGCAGCCTGAGCCTTAATGAAAAACTGTTTTTT. Its translation is CASSLSLNEKLFF. The chain couples TRBV11-2 to TRBJ1-4; no reliable D call. The length of the CDR3 is 13 residues. Trimming stripped 5 bases from V and 4 bases from J, with 8 bases between. Germline lookup yields CDR1 SGHAT and CDR2 FQNNGV.

The genes are TRBV19 and TRBJ2-3, with D possibly matching TRBD2 (7 bases). Germline CDR1 reads LNHDA; CDR2 reads SQIVND (reference sequence). There are 13 residues in the CDR3. V was cut by 5 bases and J by 4 bases, with 10 bases left in between. The DNA of the CDR3 is TGTGCCAGTAGTGAAGGGGGGGCAGATACGCAGTATTTT. Translating gives CASSEGGADTQYF.

The rearrangement links TRBV6-6 to TRBJ1-6, with 9 bases matching TRBD1. The CDR3 is 20 amino acids. After removal of 5 bases from V and 5 bases from J, the junction contained 19 bases not matched to a gene. CDR1 MNHNY and CDR2 SVGAGI come from the germline V gene (reference sequence). The CDR3 sequence: CASSRTTGGAIRENNSPLHF. The DNA for the CDR3 is TGTGCCAGCAGTCGGACCACAGGGGGCGCGATTAGGGAAAATAATTCACCCCTCCACTTT.

CDR3 coding DNA: TGCGCCAGCAGCCACCCGGGCGGACAGGGCAATCAGCCCCAGCATTTT. This codes for CASSHPGGQGNQPQHF. The chain has TRBV4-1 and TRBJ1-5; 7 nucleotides line up with TRBD1. CDR3 size: 16 residues. CDR1 is MGHRA and CDR2 is YSYEKL in the germline V gene. V shed 3 bases, J shed 2 bases, and the junction held 7 bases outside the gene matches.

The V call is TRBV19, the J call TRBJ1-4; no firm D call. CDR3 size: 15 residues. From germline, CDR1 is LNHDA and CDR2 SQIVND (reference sequence). The ends were cut back, 6 bases at V and 5 bases at J, with 16 bases in the middle. CDR3: CASRHWRSENEKLFF. Here the CDR3 DNA reads TGTGCCAGTAGGCACTGGAGGAGTGAAAATGAAAAACTGTTTTTT.

This clone was detected only once. The chain employs TRBV4-1 and TRBJ2-5, with TRBD2 matching over 13 bases. CDR3 length equals 15 residues. Trimming at V came to 7 bases and at J to 9 bases, leaving 11 bases not matched to a gene. Germline V lookup: CDR1 MGHRA, CDR2 YSYEKL. The CDR3 is CASTPGLAGFSAQYF. CDR3 nucleotide sequence: TGCGCCAGCACCCCGGGACTAGCGGGATTCTCGGCCCAGTACTTC.

V is TRBV4-1 and J is TRBJ1-3; possibly TRBD1 for D (5 bases). The germline V and J ends were trimmed by 5 bases and 0 bases, with 14 bases remaining between them. Germline CDR1 and CDR2: MGHRA and YSYEKL. The CDR3 runs to 16 residues. CDR3 region: CASSWAGTPSGNTIYF. CDR3 nucleotides: TGCGCCAGCAGCTGGGCCGGGACTCCCTCTGGAAACACCATATATTTT.

The chain links TRBV13 to TRBJ2-3, with 12 bases fitting TRBD1. V lost 5 bases to trimming and J lost 3 bases; unmatched junction nucleotides: 6. Germline-derived CDR1 and CDR2 are PRHDT and FYEKMQ (reference sequence). The CDR3 is made up of 16 amino acids. DNA of the CDR3: TGTGCCAGCAGCCAGGGGACAGGGGGCGCAACAGATACGCAGTATTTT. It is translated as CASSQGTGGATDTQYF.

CDR3 coding DNA: TGCGCCAGCAGACTAGCGGGAGCAGATACGCAGTATTTT. It codes for CASRLAGADTQYF. This sequence joins TRBV5-1 and TRBJ2-3; 11 positions match TRBD2. The germline V gene encodes CDR1 SGHRS and CDR2 YFSETQ. This CDR3 has 13 residues. The V segment lost 5 bases and the J segment 4 bases; nucleotides outside the gene matches: 0.

The chain links TRBV3-1 (or the pseudogene TRBV3-2) to TRBJ1-1; a possible D gene is TRBD1 (5 bases). The CDR3 runs 15 residues. V was trimmed by 4 bases and J by 0 bases, leaving 12 bases between them. Germline CDR1 is LGHDT and CDR2 is YNNKEL (reference sequence). As DNA, the CDR3 is TGTGCCAGCAGCCCCGCAGGGCATATGAACACTGAAGCTTTCTTT. Its protein product is CASSPAGHMNTEAFF.

V usage is TRBV4-1 and J usage is TRBJ1-5, with 7 bases aligning to TRBD1. V dropped 4 bases and J dropped 3; count of bases not matched to a gene: 6. The germline CDR1 and CDR2 sequences are MGHRA and YSYEKL. The CDR3 is 15 amino acids. The CDR3, as DNA: TGCGCCAGCAGCCGCCTGACAGGGACCAATCAGCCCCAGCATTTT. Translated: CASSRLTGTNQPQHF.

This clone is a singleton in its sample. CDR3 residues: CASSIIPGNTGELFF. CDR3 DNA: TGTGCCAGCAGTATTATCCCAGGGAACACCGGGGAGCTGTTTTTT. The chain recombines TRBV6-6 with TRBJ2-2; D unresolved. V lost 5 bases and J lost 1, with 11 bases in between. The length of the CDR3 is 15 residues. The germline gives CDR1 MNHNY, CDR2 SVGAGI (reference sequence).

The genes are TRBV28 and TRBJ2-7; TRBD1 matches at 7 bases. Germline values: CDR1 MDHEN, CDR2 SYDVKM. V shed 4 bases and J 6 bases; nucleotides not matched to a gene: 3. The length of the CDR3 is 12 residues. The CDR3 spells CASSSSGGEQYF. The DNA of the CDR3 is TGTGCCAGCAGTTCCTCAGGGGGCGAGCAGTACTTC.

The J gene is TRBJ1-2, the V gene TRBV21-1. TRBV21-1 is a listed pseudogene. The CDR3 sequence is 10 residues long. CDR3 residues: CAPHLPGYTF. The CDR3 DNA sequence: TGTGCCCCCCATCTACCAGGCTACACCTTC.